A single T cell receptor beta chain is shown here with its context. This sample is part of a study of T cell changes during pregnancy in multiple sclerosis. Profiled with immunoSEQ multiplex PCR; TCRdb holds only in-frame clones, not every one. The sample contains around 68,000 clones, about 93% of which appear only once. The CDR3 is made up of 13 amino acids. Germline V gene sequence: CDR1 SGHAT, CDR2 FQDESV (reference sequence). Trimming took 5 bases from V and 7 from J, leaving 12 bases between them. This TCR came from a female donor with multiple sclerosis, enrolled in a pregnancy study. Sequenced material: CD4+ T cells from peripheral blood mononuclear cells, taken before pregnancy. The chain uses TRBV11-1 and TRBJ2-1; no reliable D call. The CDR3 DNA reads TGTGCCAGCAGCCTCCTAAATTGGAATGAGCAGTTCTTC. As protein: CASSLLNWNEQFF.